This T cell receptor beta chain comes out of a study of PD-1 blockade in classical Hodgkin lymphoma. The CDR3 contains 15 residues. In germline, CDR1 is GTSNPN, CDR2 SVGIG (reference sequence). V gave up 0 bases and J gave up 5 bases, with 17 bases separating them. Relapse was seen in all patients after autologous stem cell transplantation, and brentuximab vedotin exposure was variable. Measured with immunoSEQ multiplex PCR; TCRdb has only the in-frame clones, and not every one. Of some 10,000 clones in the sample, 60% to 80% were seen once. This chain links TRBV30 with TRBJ2-7; D may match TRBD1 or TRBD2 (6 bases each). This specimen was peripheral blood mononuclear cells (PBMCs), taken before the second cycle of nivolumab. The TCR originated in a human donor with classical Hodgkin lymphoma. This CDR3 reads CAWSVVGGSLDEQYF. The CDR3 nucleotides are TGTGCCTGGAGTGTAGTGGGGGGCTCCTTGGACGAGCAGTACTTC. The full variable domain, completed using reference TRBV30 and TRBJ2-7, is SQTIHQWPATLVQPVGSPLSLECTVEGTSNPNLYWYRQAAGRGLQLLFYSVGIGQISSEVPQNLSASRPQDRQFILSSKKLLLSDSGFYLCAWSVVGGSLDEQYFGPGTRLTVT.